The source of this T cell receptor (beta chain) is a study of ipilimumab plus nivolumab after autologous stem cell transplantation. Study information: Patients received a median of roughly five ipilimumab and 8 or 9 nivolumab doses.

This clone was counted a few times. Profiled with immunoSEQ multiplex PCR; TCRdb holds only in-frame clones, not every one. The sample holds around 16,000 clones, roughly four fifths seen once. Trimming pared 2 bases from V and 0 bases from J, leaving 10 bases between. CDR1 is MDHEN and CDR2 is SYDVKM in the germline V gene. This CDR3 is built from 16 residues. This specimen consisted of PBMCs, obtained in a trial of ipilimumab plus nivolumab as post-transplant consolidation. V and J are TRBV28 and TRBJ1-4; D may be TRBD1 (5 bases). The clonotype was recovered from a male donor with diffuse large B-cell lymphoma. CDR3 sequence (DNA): TGTGCCAGCAGTTTAAGGGACGACCCAACTAATGAAAAACTGTTTTTT. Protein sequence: CASSLRDDPTNEKLFF.